This TCR beta chain was captured by sequencing in a study of cytomegalovirus exposure and HLA in healthy donors (dated by TCRdb to 2016 to 2017). Notes on the research overall: In an earlier analysis of roughly 500 of the donors, 250 to 300 Gb of sequence data and approximately 100 million unique TCR beta sequences from some 170 million T cells were reported. Roughly 300 gigabases of sequencing data and approximately 80 million unique TCR sequences were included in an early release covering around 650 HLA-typed donors. Of the 300 to 400 genotyped donors, approximately 83% fell in the genetic ancestry cluster associated with self-reported Caucasian donors. The study aimed to test whether cataloging public T cell receptors could reveal signatures of past pathogen exposure. The study profiled the T cell repertoires of 500 to 800 subjects by immunosequencing and related them to cytomegalovirus serostatus. Along with the approximately 650-subject first cohort, a separate validation cohort of over 90 different subjects was used. High-throughput TCR immunosequencing, statistical association of individual TCRs with disease status, and machine learning were combined to predict cytomegalovirus infection status. A later analysis re-examined previously published TCR beta repertoires from about 670 donors and added high-resolution HLA genotyping to investigate patterns of TCR occurrence. Rather than drawing on any new phenotypic data, the later analysis identified candidate immune exposures from TCR beta sequences and the way those sequences occurred across donors. An earlier analysis of 450 to 750 of the donors used high-throughput TCR beta sequencing to judge whether each TCR beta V gene segment behaved as functional or pseudogenic. Donor age, sex, ethnicity and CMV serostatus were compiled together with the repertoire data. Genome-wide SNP genotypes for about 55% of the roughly 670 donors were used in a later genetic analysis, which treated that subset as a discovery cohort. All discovery cohort repertoires had been generated on a single sequencing platform. Class I and class II HLA loci were covered by the typing at four-digit resolution. Typing coverage differed by locus: A, B, C, DRB1 and DQB1 were typed in roughly 629-640 donors, DQA1 in 522, DPA1 in some 570, and DPB1 in 400 to 490. About five DR-DQ haplotypes were handled as single units for association and clustering, since linkage in the cohort was strong. Across around 400 genotyped donors of the cohort, an average of roughly 250,000 unique TCR beta nucleotide sequences per donor were sequenced, and approximately 19% of those sequences were non-productive.

From the germline V gene, CDR1 is KGHSH and CDR2 is LQKENI. Trimming leaves V shorter by 3 bases and J shorter by 3 bases, with the junction holding 4 bases beyond the gene matches. The CDR3 holds 15 amino acids from the cysteine to the phenylalanine. Only CDR3 DNA remains: 45 bases, in frame from the first base. The cohort was made up of 666 healthy bone marrow donors. All cohort members were sampled while nominally healthy, although unrecorded immune exposures were likely present. The donor was CMV seropositive and was included in the group of approximately 310 seropositive cohort members. A peripheral blood sample was collected from each donor, and TCR beta sequencing was performed on peripheral blood mononuclear cells. Genomic DNA extraction from the blood cell samples was performed with the Qiagen DNeasy Blood Extraction Kit. To note about this clone: Its antigen is currently not known. No much larger clonotype is one base removed from it; base qualities were not supplied.

The research as a whole found: In the study, around 160 TCR beta chains were listed as associated with cytomegalovirus. Because counts were too low, about 17 rarely observed V segments, including chromosome 9 orphons, were excluded from the earlier analysis of several hundred of the donors. In a later genetic analysis, a missense DCLRE1C variant was associated with V-gene and J-gene trimming of TCR beta chains, and the association was replicated in an independent cohort. In vitro tests confirmed that a few of the cytomegalovirus-associated TCR beta chains recognize cytomegalovirus antigens. In an earlier analysis of 587 of the donors, most TCR beta V segments were observed in productive rearrangements about 90% or about 30% of the time, broadly matching IMGT annotations. In a later analysis, several top co-occurrence clusters were reported to appear linked to parvovirus B19, influenza, CMV and Epstein-Barr virus. A further reported finding was that TCR beta sequences accurately predicted the HLA-A and HLA-B alleles for most subjects in the first cohort. Linkage disequilibrium might explain the correlated functional status among segregating V segments, but an unknown experimental factor could not be excluded. Compared with equally common non-associated chains, HLA-associated TCR beta chains in a later analysis were more clonally expanded and had lower generation probabilities. The cohort was sequenced for TCR beta chains only, and without alpha or paired-chain data the features that could be detected were limited. At a false discovery rate of 0.05, a later analysis linked under 20,000 TCR beta sequences to specific HLA alleles. Because some donors lacked HLA typing at each locus, the association tests relied only on the typed subset. Some IMGT-functional V segments, including TRBV6-2 and TRBV6-3, could not be told apart with the 87-base-pair reads, so those segments were excluded. Sequencing depth was assumed to be roughly uniform across donors in the presence/absence analyses, though that assumption may not hold. For the cohort, immune exposure information was limited to CMV serostatus. Assigning TCR associations to individual alleles was difficult when HLA alleles, especially DR and DQ, strongly co-occurred. Most TCR sequences were observed very rarely across donors, whereas some public TCRs were present in many individuals. A cluster of highly shared sequence variants was judged likely to represent a technical artifact of the sequencing pipeline. The authors suggested that the approach could potentially be extended to other disease states and immunological phenotypes. A later analysis found that most CMV-associated TCR beta chains appeared HLA-restricted, with HLA associations seemingly driven largely by CMV exposure. A later analysis found that TCR association rates varied across HLA loci, with DRB1 alleles showing the most associated TCRs and HLA-C alleles the fewest. In a later genetic analysis, fewer N-insertions in productive TCRs were reported among donors in an Asian-associated ancestry cluster than the approximately 710-donor mean. Cytomegalovirus status was reported to be diagnosed by the classifier with high specificity and sensitivity in both the original and validation cohorts.

The library was obtained by the immunoSEQ multiplex PCR assay. For the multiplex PCR, a mixture combining 60 forward primers for TCR Vbeta segments and 13 reverse primers for TCR Jbeta segments was used. Amplification of the CDR3 region of rearranged TCR beta genes was performed with a multiplex PCR assay on genomic DNA. On the Illumina HiSeq System, the amplified TCR beta libraries were sequenced as 87-base-pair reads. The source study handled its data this way. A later analysis counted 65 million to 90 million unique TCR beta chains across the 670 or so repertoires, and 9.5 million to 11 million of these chains were shared by at least two donors. Raw reads were error-corrected and collapsed into unique sequences with a nearest-neighbor algorithm that merged closely related sequences to remove PCR and sequencing errors. V, D and J gene segments were assigned by aligning CDR3 sequences to IMGT reference sequences. For a sequence to be retained, a match of at least six nucleotides to both a V gene segment and a J gene segment was required. A rearrangement was called productive if the CDR3 had no stop codons and remained in frame with V and J, and every other rearrangement was called non-productive. CDR3 was defined according to IMGT convention as the region running from the second conserved V-encoded cysteine to the conserved J-encoded phenylalanine. In an earlier analysis of around 540 of the donors, sequences lacking an unambiguous match to a single V gene segment were excluded. An earlier analysis of approximately 590 of the donors called V segments functional above 56.7% productive rearrangements and segregating when the between-donor standard deviation exceeded 5%. To diagnose cytomegalovirus status from the catalog of TCR beta chain sequences, a statistical classification framework was built. A later analysis assigned V and J genes by comparing TCR nucleotide sequences with IMGT/GENE-DB human TR gene sequences. In a later analysis, CDR3 sequences and most-parsimonious VDJ recombination scenarios were assigned using the TCRdist pipeline. A later analysis defined each TCR beta chain by its CDR3 amino acid sequence plus V-gene family, and excluded reads lacking a unique V-gene family. In a later analysis, 550 to 650 highly shared, low-generation-probability nucleotide sequences were removed to address suspected cross-contamination and a sequencing artifact. A later analysis calculated a clonal expansion index for each public chain from normalized within-repertoire ranks of inferred template counts. Generation probabilities in a later analysis came from a VDJ recombination model fitted to out-of-frame rearrangements, and those results were checked against IGoR. Hypergeometric tests were used in a later analysis to score TCR-TCR, TCR-HLA and TCR-CMV co-occurrence, with a repertoire-size bias correction applied to the TCR pairs. In a later analysis, false discovery rates were estimated by permuting HLA or CMV assignments 20 times. In a later analysis, co-occurring TCRs were grouped using DBSCAN, and TCRdist sequence similarity was added for clustering within HLA-allele-positive subsets. For co-occurrence clustering, repertoires with fewer than 30,000 or more than 120,000 public chains were excluded, along with roughly five repertoires with anomalous nucleotide sharing. TCRdb provides this immuneACCESS table in a form limited to in-frame rearrangements. Some clones are lacking; in checked studies, under half of them reflect an unresolved V gene, and why the rest are absent is not known. V and J calls and clone size are as listed in that table; D and trimming were resolved from the DNA. The sample table shows 250,000 to 350,000 clones, and just over 85% are seen once. The top ten hold approximately 4.3% of the sample.

Sequencing input: PBMCs. This sequence uses TRBV18 and TRBJ2-7; 11 central bases correspond to TRBD2. The TCR originated in a man aged 35 to 55 in good health and CMV-seropositive. The DNA reads TGTGCCAGCTCACCGGGACTAGCGGTATTCTACGAGCAGTACTTC. Its protein product is CASSPGLAVFYEQYF. Joined to the reference TRBV18 and TRBJ2-7 proteins, this CDR3 gives the full variable domain: NAGVMQNPRHLVRRRGQEARLRCSPMKGHSHVYWYRQLPEEGLKFMVYLQKENIIDESGMPKERFSAEFPKEGPSILRIQQVVRGDSAAYFCASSPGLAVFYEQYFGPGTRLTVT.